The TCR beta chain under discussion was sequenced for a study of T cells in Graves' hyperthyroidism and ophthalmopathy. About the study: Blood from the periphery was taken at initial diagnosis, before any treatment. Findings and limits, study-wide: Clonotypes that were expanded in thyroid above 0.001 mostly appeared in blood too. From stable hyperthyroidism, ophthalmopathy was separated by a 13 V-J model.

RNA transcripts yielded amplified TCR beta CDR3 regions. The TCR CDR3 was amplified in a first-round RT-PCR using the HTBI primer set. TCRdb passed the multiplex PCR reads through MiXCR, listing each CDR3 protein once. The profile covers roughly 130,000 distinct CDR3 sequences, with 22% appearing a single time and around two thirds taken by the ten largest. Regarding this clonotype: Its specificity is not known.

Germline assignment: CDR1 MGHDK and CDR2 SYGVNS. This CDR3 has 11 amino acids. With 5 bases removed from V and 8 bases from J, the gap between germline ends came to 9 bases. This TCR derives from a woman aged 45-65 years with Graves' hyperthyroidism that later progressed to Graves' ophthalmopathy. Sequencing was done on a sample of blood. The rearrangement links TRBV25-1 to TRBJ1-1; D is ambiguous. The CDR3 loop reads CASSNGLEAFF. The CDR3 DNA reads as TGTGCCAGCAGTAACGGGTTGGAAGCTTTCTTT.